This TCR beta chain was sequenced during a study of immune cell composition in non-small cell lung cancer. Study-wide points: Tumour TCR-beta clonality was not significantly tied to smoking pack-years. Squamous carcinomas (approximately 75%) more often had tumour-associated clones >0.5% than adenocarcinomas (roughly 33%).

This clone is a singleton in its sample. What it recognizes is unknown. Here immunoSEQ multiplex PCR was the method, and the copy in TCRdb shows in-frame clones only, minus some. Of 7,500 to 9,500 clones in the sample, approximately 80% were seen once. This CDR3 spans 14 amino acids. Germline V gives CDR1 MDHEN, CDR2 SYDVKM. J was trimmed by 7 bases and V by 5 bases; bases with no gene match: 7. Normal lung sampling was at least 3 cm from the tumour, as distant as possible. Material for sequencing was non-adjacent lung tissue. The chain uses TRBV28 and TRBJ1-2, with 10 positions matching TRBD1. The receptor was isolated from a human donor with non-small cell lung cancer. The CDR3 DNA reads as TGTGCCAGCAGTCTCGACAGGGGGCGGGGTGGCTACACCTTC. Translation gives CASSLDRGRGGYTF.